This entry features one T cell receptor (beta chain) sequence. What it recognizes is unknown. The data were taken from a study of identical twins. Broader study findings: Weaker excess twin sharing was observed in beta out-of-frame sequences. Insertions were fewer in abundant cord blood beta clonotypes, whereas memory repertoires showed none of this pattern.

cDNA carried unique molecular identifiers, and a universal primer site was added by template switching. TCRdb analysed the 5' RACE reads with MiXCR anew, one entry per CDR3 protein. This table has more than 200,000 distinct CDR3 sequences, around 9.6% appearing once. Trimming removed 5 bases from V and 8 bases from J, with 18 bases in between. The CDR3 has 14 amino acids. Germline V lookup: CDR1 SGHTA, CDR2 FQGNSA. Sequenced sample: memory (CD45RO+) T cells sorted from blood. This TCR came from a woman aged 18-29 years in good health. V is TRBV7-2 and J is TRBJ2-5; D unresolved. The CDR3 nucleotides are TGTGCCAGCAGCCCCCGTCCTGGGGTAGGCACCCAGTACTTC. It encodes CASSPRPGVGTQYF.